This T cell receptor (beta chain) was retrieved from a study of blood T cell repertoires in COVID-19. For the study at large: The origin of the acute and convalescent COVID-19 samples was the United States, Italy and Spain.

As handled by the study authors: Scientists estimated how many nucleated cells there were by amplifying reference gene primers. Method: immunoSEQ multiplex PCR; TCRdb's copy keeps in-frame clones and lacks some. That table is the source of V, J and clone size, and D and trimming were worked out from the DNA. In the table there are 55,000 or so clones, about three quarters of which are singletons. The CDR3 extends over 13 amino acids. The V gene's germline CDR1 is SNHLY and CDR2 FYNNEI. V lost 9 bases to trimming and J lost 3 bases; unmatched junction nucleotides: 1. This receptor was identified in a man aged 30 to 45 with COVID-19, enrolled during active disease. Sequencing was performed on peripheral blood. The chain employs TRBV2 and TRBJ2-1, with 11 bases matching TRBD2. The CDR3 nucleotides are TGTGCCAGTCTAGCGGGAGGCTACAATGAGCAGTTCTTC. Protein product: CASLAGGYNEQFF.